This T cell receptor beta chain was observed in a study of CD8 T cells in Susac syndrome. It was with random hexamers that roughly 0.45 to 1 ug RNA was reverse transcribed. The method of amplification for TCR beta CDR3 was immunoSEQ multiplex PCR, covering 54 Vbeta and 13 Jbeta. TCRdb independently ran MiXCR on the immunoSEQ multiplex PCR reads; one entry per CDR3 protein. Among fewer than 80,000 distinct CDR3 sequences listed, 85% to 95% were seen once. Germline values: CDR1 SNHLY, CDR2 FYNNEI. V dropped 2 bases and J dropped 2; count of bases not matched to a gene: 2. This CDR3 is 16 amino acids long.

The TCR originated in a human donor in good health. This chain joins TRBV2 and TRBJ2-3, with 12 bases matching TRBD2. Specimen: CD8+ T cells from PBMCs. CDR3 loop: CASSEWTSGDTDTQYF. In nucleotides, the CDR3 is TGTGCCAGCAGTGAATGGACTAGCGGGGACACAGATACGCAGTATTTT. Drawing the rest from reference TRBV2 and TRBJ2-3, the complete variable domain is EPEVTQTPSHQVTQMGQEVILRCVPISNHLYFYWYRQILGQKVEFLVSFYNNEISEKSEIFDDQFSVERPDGSNFTLKIRSTKLEDSAMYFCASSEWTSGDTDTQYFGPGTRLTVL.